These 10 T cell receptor beta chains were sequenced from one sample in a study of CD8+CD57+ T cells in acquired aplastic anemia. TCR beta VDJ and CDR3 profiles were obtained from a genomic DNA template. TCRdb recomputed calls from the reads with MiXCR, one row per CDR3 protein. The sample carries a few hundred thousand distinct CDR3 sequences, approximately 60% recorded once. Sequencing was carried out using sorted CD4+, CD8+, or CD8+CD57+ T cells (not recorded which) from PBMCs. The receptors were gathered from a human donor in good health.

The rearrangement joins TRBV19 to TRBJ1-4; 7 nucleotides match TRBD1. Trimming took 6 bases from V and 7 from J; bases not matched to a gene: 11. The V gene's germline CDR1 is LNHDA and CDR2 SQIVND (reference sequence). This CDR3 contains 15 residues. The CDR3 DNA follows: TGTGCCAGTAGGCCCCGACAGGGCGGATCTGAAAAACTGTTTTTT. It codes for CASRPRQGGSEKLFF.

This clonotype was found once. The chain has TRBV20-1 and TRBJ2-7, with D perhaps being TRBD1 or TRBD2 (6 bases each). V was cut by 5 bases and J by 2 bases, with 19 bases left in between. The CDR3 runs 15 residues. Looked up from germline, CDR1 is DFQATT and CDR2 is SNEGSKA (reference sequence). CDR3 protein: CSALDGGRPTYEQYF. CDR3 coding DNA: TGCAGTGCTCTAGACGGGGGCCGTCCTACCTACGAGCAGTACTTC.

This sequence joins TRBV7-9 and TRBJ2-2, with unresolved D. The CDR3 extends over 13 amino acids. The V and J ends lost 8 bases and 0 bases respectively, with 7 bases between them. CDR1 and CDR2 (germline): SEHNR, FQNEAQ (reference sequence). The CDR3 DNA follows: TGTGCCAGCCGAAATTCGAACACCGGGGAGCTGTTTTTT. Encoded protein: CASRNSNTGELFF.

A note on this clonotype: Compared with germline, one end of the junction differs, possibly owing to a read error. The chain links TRBV10-2 to TRBJ2-2, with 8 bases identical to TRBD2. The V gene's germline CDR1 is WSHSY and CDR2 SAAADI. This CDR3 contains 17 residues. The CDR3 DNA follows: TGCGCCAGCAGCCAAGATCCGGGACTAGGGCCCACCGGGGGGCTGTCTTTT. Its protein is CASSQDPGLGPTGGLSF.

J is TRBJ2-3 and V is TRBV7-2; D gene uncertain. This CDR3 spans 15 amino acids. Trimming pared 2 bases from V and 0 bases from J, leaving 9 bases between. Germline values: CDR1 SGHTA, CDR2 FQGNSA. The CDR3 coding sequence is TGTGCCAGCAGCTTAATGGGCCCGAGCACAGATACGCAGTATTTT. Translating gives CASSLMGPSTDTQYF.

The chain employs TRBV7-2 and TRBJ1-6; D may be TRBD1 (6 bases). Germline CDR1 is SGHTA and CDR2 is FQGNSA. This CDR3 has 15 residues. V gave up 3 bases and J gave up 10 bases, with 16 bases separating them. In DNA form, the CDR3 reads TGTGCCAGCAGCTTTTTGGAGGGCAGGGGCTCACCCCTCCACTTT. Its translation is CASSFLEGRGSPLHF.

This clonotype was recorded once. CDR3 in amino acids: CASTLGQNNEQFF. The CDR3 region has the DNA TGTGCCAGCACCTTAGGACAAAACAATGAGCAGTTCTTC. This chain joins TRBV9 and TRBJ2-1, with D possibly being TRBD1 (5 bases). Trimming cost V 6 bases and J 5 bases, with 12 bases left between them. CDR1 is SGDLS and CDR2 is YYNGEE in the germline V gene. The CDR3 sequence is 13 residues long.

This clonotype was picked up a small number of times. J is TRBJ2-7 and V is TRBV10-3, with TRBD1 identical over 9 bases. The CDR3 runs to 14 residues. V dropped 6 bases and J dropped 5; count of bases not matched to a gene: 8. The germline V gene has CDR1 ENHRY and CDR2 SYGVKD. The CDR3 here is CAIRSQGAGHEQYF. The CDR3 DNA is TGTGCCATCAGATCACAGGGGGCCGGGCACGAGCAGTACTTC.

The V call is TRBV7-2, the J call TRBJ1-1; a possible D gene is TRBD1 (5 bases). Germline CDR1 is SGHTA and CDR2 is FQGNSA. With 1 base removed from V and 4 bases from J, the gap between germline ends came to 16 bases. CDR3 size: 16 residues. CDR3 protein: CASSLGSSGLGTEAFF. CDR3 nucleotides: TGTGCCAGCAGCTTAGGGAGCTCAGGGTTGGGCACTGAAGCTTTCTTT.

This chain links TRBV5-1 with TRBJ2-7; D is uncertain. Between the trimmed V and J ends, which lost 8 bases and 3 bases, there was a span of 15 bases. Germline CDR1 is SGHRS and CDR2 is YFSETQ. The CDR3 sequence is 13 residues long. This CDR3 is CASREPPLYEQYF. CDR3 DNA: TGCGCCAGTAGGGAACCCCCACTCTACGAGCAGTACTTC.